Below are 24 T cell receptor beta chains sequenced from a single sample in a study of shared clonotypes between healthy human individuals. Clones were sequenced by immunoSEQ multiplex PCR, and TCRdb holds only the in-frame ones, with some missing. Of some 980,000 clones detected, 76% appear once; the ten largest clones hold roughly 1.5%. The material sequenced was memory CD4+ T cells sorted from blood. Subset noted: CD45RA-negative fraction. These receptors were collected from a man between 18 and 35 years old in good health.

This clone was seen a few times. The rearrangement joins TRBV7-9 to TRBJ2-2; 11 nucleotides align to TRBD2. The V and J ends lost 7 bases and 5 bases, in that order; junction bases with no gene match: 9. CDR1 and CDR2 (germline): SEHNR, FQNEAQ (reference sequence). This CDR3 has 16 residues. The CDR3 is CASKLAGALGTGELFF. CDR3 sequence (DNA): TGTGCCAGCAAACTAGCGGGGGCCCTTGGGACCGGGGAGCTGTTTTTT.

The CDR3 sequence is CASSGGFFNSPLHF. For the CDR3, the DNA is TGTGCCAGCAGTGGGGGCTTCTTTAATTCACCCCTCCACTTT. The chain uses TRBV6-1 and TRBJ1-6; perhaps TRBD1 as D (5 bases). V lost 4 bases and J lost 6, with 10 bases in between. From germline, CDR1 is MNHNS and CDR2 SASEGT. This CDR3 has 14 residues.

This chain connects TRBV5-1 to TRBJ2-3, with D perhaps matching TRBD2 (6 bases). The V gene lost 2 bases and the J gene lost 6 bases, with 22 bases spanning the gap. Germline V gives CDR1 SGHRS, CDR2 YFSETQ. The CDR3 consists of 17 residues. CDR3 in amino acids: CASSFGSGGAGVDTQYF. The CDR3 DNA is TGCGCCAGCAGCTTCGGGAGCGGTGGGGCCGGGGTGGATACGCAGTATTTT.

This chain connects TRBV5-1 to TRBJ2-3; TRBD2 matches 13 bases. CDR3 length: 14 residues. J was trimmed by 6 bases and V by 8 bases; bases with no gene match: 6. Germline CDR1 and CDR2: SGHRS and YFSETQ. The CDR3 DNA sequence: TGCGCCAGTGCCGGGACTAGCGGGATGGATACGCAGTATTTT. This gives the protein CASAGTSGMDTQYF. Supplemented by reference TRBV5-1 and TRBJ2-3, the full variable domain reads KAGVTQTPRYLIKTRGQQVTLSCSPISGHRSVSWYQQTPGQGLQFLFEYFSETQRNKGNFPGRFSGRQFSNSRSEMNVSTLELGDSALYLCASAGTSGMDTQYFGPGTRLTVL.

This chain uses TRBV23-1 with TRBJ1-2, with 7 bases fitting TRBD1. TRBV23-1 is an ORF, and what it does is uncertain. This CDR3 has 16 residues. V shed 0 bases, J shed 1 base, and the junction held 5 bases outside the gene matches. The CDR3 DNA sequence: TGCGCCAGCAGTCAATCAAGGGACAGTTGTAACTATGGCTACACCTTC. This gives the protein CASSQSRDSCNYGYTF.

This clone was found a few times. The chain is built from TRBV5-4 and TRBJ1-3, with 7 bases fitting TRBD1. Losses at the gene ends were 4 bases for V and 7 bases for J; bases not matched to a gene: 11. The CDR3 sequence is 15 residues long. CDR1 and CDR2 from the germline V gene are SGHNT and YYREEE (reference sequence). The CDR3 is CASSQADRDRNTIYF. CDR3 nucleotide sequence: TGTGCCAGCAGCCAAGCCGACAGGGATCGGAACACCATATATTTT.

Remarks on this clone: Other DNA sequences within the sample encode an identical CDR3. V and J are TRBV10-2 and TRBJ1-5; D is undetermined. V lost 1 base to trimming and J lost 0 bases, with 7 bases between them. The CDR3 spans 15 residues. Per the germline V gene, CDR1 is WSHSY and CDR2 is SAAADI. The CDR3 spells CASSEFRGSNQPQHF. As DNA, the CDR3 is TGCGCCAGCAGTGAGTTTCGGGGTAGCAATCAGCCCCAGCATTTT.

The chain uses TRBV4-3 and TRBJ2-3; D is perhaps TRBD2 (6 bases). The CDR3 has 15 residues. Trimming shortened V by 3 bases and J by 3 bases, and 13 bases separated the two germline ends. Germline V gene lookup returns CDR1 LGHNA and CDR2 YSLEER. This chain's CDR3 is CASSQEHGGTDTQYF. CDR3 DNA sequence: TGCGCCAGCAGCCAGGAGCACGGGGGTACAGATACGCAGTATTTT.

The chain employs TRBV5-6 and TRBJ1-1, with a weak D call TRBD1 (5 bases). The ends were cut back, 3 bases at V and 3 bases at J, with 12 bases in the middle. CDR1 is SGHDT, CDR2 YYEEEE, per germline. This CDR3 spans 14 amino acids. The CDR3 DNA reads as TGTGCCAGCAGCTCTGCGATGGGGGACACTGAAGCTTTCTTT. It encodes CASSSAMGDTEAFF.

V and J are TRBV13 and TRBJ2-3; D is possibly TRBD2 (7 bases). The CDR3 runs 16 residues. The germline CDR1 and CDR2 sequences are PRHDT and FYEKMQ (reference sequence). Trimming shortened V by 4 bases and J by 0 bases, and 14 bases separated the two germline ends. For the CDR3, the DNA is TGTGCCAGCAGCTCCGGGGGGCCGAGAAGCACAGATACGCAGTATTTT. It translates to CASSSGGPRSTDTQYF. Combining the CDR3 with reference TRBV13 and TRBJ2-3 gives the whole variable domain AAGVIQSPRHLIKEKRETATLKCYPIPRHDTVYWYQQGPGQDPQFLISFYEKMQSDKGSIPDRFSAQQFSDYHSELNMSSLELGDSALYFCASSSGGPRSTDTQYFGPGTRLTVL.

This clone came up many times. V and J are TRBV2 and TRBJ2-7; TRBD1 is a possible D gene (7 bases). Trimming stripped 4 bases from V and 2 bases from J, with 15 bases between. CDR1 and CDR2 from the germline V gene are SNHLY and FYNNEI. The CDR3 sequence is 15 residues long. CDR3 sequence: CASSGGGTETYEQYF. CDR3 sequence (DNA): TGTGCCAGCAGTGGAGGCGGGACAGAGACCTACGAGCAGTACTTC.

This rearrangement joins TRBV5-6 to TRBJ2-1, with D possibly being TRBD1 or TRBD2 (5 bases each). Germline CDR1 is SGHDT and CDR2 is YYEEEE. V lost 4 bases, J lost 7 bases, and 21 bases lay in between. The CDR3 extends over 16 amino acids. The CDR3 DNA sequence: TGTGCCAGCAGCCCCTATGGGACGATTCAGAGGAATGAGCAGTTCTTC. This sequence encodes CASSPYGTIQRNEQFF. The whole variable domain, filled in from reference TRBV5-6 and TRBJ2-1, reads DAGVTQSPTHLIKTRGQQVTLRCSPKSGHDTVSWYQQALGQGPQFIFQYYEEEERQRGNFPDRFSGHQFPNYSSELNVNALLLGDSALYLCASSPYGTIQRNEQFFGPGTRLTVL.

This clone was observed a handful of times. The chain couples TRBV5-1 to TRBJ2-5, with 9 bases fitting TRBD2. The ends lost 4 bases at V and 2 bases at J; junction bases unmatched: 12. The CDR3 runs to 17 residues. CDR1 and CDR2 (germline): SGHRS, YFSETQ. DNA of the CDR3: TGCGCCAGCAGCCGAACTGCGGGAGGGTGGCTTCAAGAGACCCAGTACTTC. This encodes CASSRTAGGWLQETQYF.

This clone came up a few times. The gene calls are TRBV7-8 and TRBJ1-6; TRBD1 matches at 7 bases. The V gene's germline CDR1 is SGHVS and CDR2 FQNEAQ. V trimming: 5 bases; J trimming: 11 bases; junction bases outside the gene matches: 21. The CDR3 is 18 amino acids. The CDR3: CASSPRDSHPSRSPPLHF. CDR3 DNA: TGTGCCAGCAGCCCCCGGGACAGTCACCCGTCTAGAAGTCCACCCCTCCACTTT.

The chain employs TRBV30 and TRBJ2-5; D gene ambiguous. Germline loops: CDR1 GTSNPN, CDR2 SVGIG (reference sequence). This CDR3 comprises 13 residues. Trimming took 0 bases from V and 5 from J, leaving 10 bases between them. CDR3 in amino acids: CAWSVNRGETQYF. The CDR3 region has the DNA TGTGCCTGGAGTGTTAATCGCGGTGAGACCCAGTACTTC. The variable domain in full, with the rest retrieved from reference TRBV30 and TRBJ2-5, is SQTIHQWPATLVQPVGSPLSLECTVEGTSNPNLYWYRQAAGRGLQLLFYSVGIGQISSEVPQNLSASRPQDRQFILSSKKLLLSDSGFYLCAWSVNRGETQYFGPGTRLLVL.

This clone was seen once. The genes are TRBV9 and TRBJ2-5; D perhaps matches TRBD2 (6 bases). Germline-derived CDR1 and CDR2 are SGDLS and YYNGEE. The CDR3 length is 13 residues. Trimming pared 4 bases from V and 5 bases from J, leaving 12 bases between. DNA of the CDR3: TGTGCCAGCAGCACCCCCCGGGGGGAGACCCAGTACTTC. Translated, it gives CASSTPRGETQYF.

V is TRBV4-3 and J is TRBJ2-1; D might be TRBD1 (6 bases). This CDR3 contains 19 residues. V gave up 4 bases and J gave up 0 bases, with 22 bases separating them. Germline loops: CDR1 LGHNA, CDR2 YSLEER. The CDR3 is CASSPKKQGWTSSYNEQFF. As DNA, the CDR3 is TGCGCCAGCAGCCCAAAGAAGCAGGGGTGGACCAGCTCCTACAATGAGCAGTTCTTC.

CDR3: CASTRKGQQETQYF. CDR3 in DNA: TGCGCCAGCACACGTAAGGGCCAACAAGAGACCCAGTACTTC. This chain connects TRBV5-1 to TRBJ2-5; no clear D. Germline-derived CDR1 and CDR2 are SGHRS and YFSETQ. This CDR3 is 14 amino acids long. Trimming took off 6 bases at V and 2 bases at J, with 14 bases between the two ends.

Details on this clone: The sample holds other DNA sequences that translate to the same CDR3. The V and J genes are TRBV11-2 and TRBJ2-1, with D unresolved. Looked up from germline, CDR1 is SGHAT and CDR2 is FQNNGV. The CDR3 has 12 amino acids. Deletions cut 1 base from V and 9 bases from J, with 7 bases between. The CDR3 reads CASSLGVGEQFF. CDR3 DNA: TGTGCCAGCAGCTTAGGAGTCGGTGAGCAGTTCTTC.

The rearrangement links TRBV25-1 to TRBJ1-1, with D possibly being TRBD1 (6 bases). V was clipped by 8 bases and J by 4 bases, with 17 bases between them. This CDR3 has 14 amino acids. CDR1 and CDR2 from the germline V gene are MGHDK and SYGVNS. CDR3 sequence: CASSVGGRGTEAFF. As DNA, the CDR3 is TGTGCCAGCTCGGTAGGGGGTCGGGGCACTGAAGCTTTCTTT. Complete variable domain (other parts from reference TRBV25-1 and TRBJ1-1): EADIYQTPRYLVIGTGKKITLECSQTMGHDKMYWYQQDPGMELHLIHYSYGVNSTEKGDLSSESTVSRIRTEHFPLTLESARPSHTSQYLCASSVGGRGTEAFFGQGTRLTVV.

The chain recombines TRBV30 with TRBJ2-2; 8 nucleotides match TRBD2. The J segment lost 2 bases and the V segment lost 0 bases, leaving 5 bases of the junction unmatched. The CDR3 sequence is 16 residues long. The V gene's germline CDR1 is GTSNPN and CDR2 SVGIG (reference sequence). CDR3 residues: CAWSVALAVNTGELFF. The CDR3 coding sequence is TGTGCCTGGAGTGTTGCACTAGCGGTAAACACCGGGGAGCTGTTTTTT. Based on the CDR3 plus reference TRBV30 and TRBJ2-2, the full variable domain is SQTIHQWPATLVQPVGSPLSLECTVEGTSNPNLYWYRQAAGRGLQLLFYSVGIGQISSEVPQNLSASRPQDRQFILSSKKLLLSDSGFYLCAWSVALAVNTGELFFGEGSRLTVL.

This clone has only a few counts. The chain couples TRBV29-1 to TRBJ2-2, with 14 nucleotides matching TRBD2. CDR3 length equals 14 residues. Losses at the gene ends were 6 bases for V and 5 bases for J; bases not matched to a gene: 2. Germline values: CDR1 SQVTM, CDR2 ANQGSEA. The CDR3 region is CSVRTSGRTGELFF. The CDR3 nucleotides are TGCAGCGTGAGGACTAGCGGGAGGACCGGGGAGCTGTTTTTT.

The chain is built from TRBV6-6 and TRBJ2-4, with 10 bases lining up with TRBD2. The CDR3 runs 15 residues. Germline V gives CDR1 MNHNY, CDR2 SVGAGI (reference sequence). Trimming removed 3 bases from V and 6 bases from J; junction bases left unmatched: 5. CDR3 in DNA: TGTGCCAGCAGTTATCCGACTAGCGGGTTAAACATTCAGTACTTC. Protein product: CASSYPTSGLNIQYF.

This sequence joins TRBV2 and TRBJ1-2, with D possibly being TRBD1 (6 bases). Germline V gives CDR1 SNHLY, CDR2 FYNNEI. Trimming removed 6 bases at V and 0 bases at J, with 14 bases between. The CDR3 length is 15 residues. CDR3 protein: CASRRQVLANYGYTF. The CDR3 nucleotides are TGTGCCAGCAGAAGACAGGTCCTTGCTAACTATGGCTACACCTTC.